This TCR beta chain was captured in a study of PD-L1 blockade in urothelial cancer. Across the study: A median around 140,000 T cells were found in blood samples.

Sequencing was performed with immunoSEQ multiplex PCR; in TCRdb, only in-frame clones are kept and a portion is missing. The sample shows 60,000 or so clones, 81% of them seen only once. Regarding time point: pretreatment peripheral blood. Sampling of each patient yielded between 1 and 8 specimens, collected pretreatment and on-treatment. The V gene's germline CDR1 is MDHEN and CDR2 SYDVKM. CDR3 length: 12 residues. The V end was cut by 5 bases, the J end by 2 bases, with 5 bases between. The chain couples TRBV28 to TRBJ2-3; D call uncertain. This clonotype was sampled from a man aged 70-80 years with urothelial cancer. The sample consisted of PBMCs, taken around atezolizumab (anti-PD-L1) treatment. The CDR3 sequence is CASSKLTDTQYF. CDR3 nucleotides: TGTGCCAGCAGTAAACTCACAGATACGCAGTATTTT.